This T cell receptor (beta chain) was captured by sequencing in a study of T cell responses to AZD1222 COVID-19 vaccine. Study-level results: Researchers took repertoire samples only after the peak T cell response had come. Baseline seropositivity characterized only 5 to 7 AZD1222 recipients. Increased Spike-specific TCR breadth and depth were observed after two AZD1222 doses.

Looked up from germline, CDR1 is LNHDA and CDR2 is SQIVND (reference sequence). V shed 3 bases and J shed 4 bases, with 10 bases lying between them. The CDR3 covers 14 residues. About this clone: Antigen unknown.

Using immunoSEQ multiplex PCR, the repertoire was profiled, and TCRdb retains in-frame clones only, with some absent. The sample lists around 150,000 clones; under 95% were seen once. J is TRBJ2-1 and V is TRBV19; D perhaps matches TRBD1 (6 bases). This clonotype was sampled from an adult who received the AZD1222 COVID-19 vaccine. This sample comprised peripheral blood, obtained 28 days after the second AZD1222 dose. CDR3 nucleotides: TGTGCCAGTAGTATTAACAGGGTTTACAATGAGCAGTTCTTC. The encoded protein is CASSINRVYNEQFF.